This is a list of T cell receptor beta chains from one sample in a study of PD-1 blockade in classical Hodgkin lymphoma. Assay: immunoSEQ multiplex PCR; the TCRdb copy retains only in-frame clones and omits some. The sample includes tens of thousands of clones, about 92% of them seen just once. The starting material was peripheral blood mononuclear cells (PBMCs), obtained at baseline. The receptors come from a human donor with classical Hodgkin lymphoma. Both conserved end residues are part of each CDR3. The order of the fields is D gene, clone size, J gene, V gene, CDR3 protein, CDR3 DNA. The D gene is left open where the match is weak. The listing skips clone size in some rows; elsewhere it reads once, few, many or a size class.

>-|-|TRBJ1-3|TRBV27
CASSLSGQGDTIYF
TGTGCCAGCAGTTTATCGGGGCAGGGTGACACCATATATTTT
>-|-|TRBJ1-1|TRBV7-8
CASSLVGSTEAFF
TGTGCCAGCAGCTTAGTGGGGAGCACTGAAGCTTTCTTT
>TRBD1|-|TRBJ1-4|TRBV6-6
CASSYSHRGNNEKLFF
TGTGCCAGCAGTTACTCCCACAGGGGAAATAATGAAAAACTGTTTTTT
>TRBD1|-|TRBJ1-1|TRBV6-5
CASSSRTGTTEAFF
TGTGCCAGCAGTTCTCGGACAGGGACCACTGAAGCTTTCTTT
>-|-|TRBJ1-4|TRBV6-5
CASSYSTGPEKLFF
TGTGCCAGCAGTTACAGTACAGGGCCTGAAAAACTGTTTTTT
>TRBD1|-|TRBJ2-7|TRBV27
CASSFGPPGQQYEQYF
TGTGCCAGCAGTTTTGGGCCCCCGGGACAGCAATACGAGCAGTACTTC
>TRBD2|-|TRBJ2-7|TRBV14
CASSLGDYHPGYEQYF
TGTGCCAGCAGCCTAGGGGACTACCATCCTGGATACGAGCAGTACTTC
>TRBD1|-|TRBJ2-3|TRBV5-1
CASSPNLPGQGADTQYF
TGCGCCAGCAGCCCCAACCTGCCGGGACAGGGGGCAGATACGCAGTATTTT
>-|-|TRBJ2-2|TRBV6-5
CASSYLKSPGGELFF
TGTGCCAGCAGTTACCTGAAAAGTCCAGGCGGGGAGCTGTTTTTT
>TRBD2|-|TRBJ2-7|TRBV27
CASRYSGSYEQYF
TGTGCCAGCAGATATAGCGGGAGCTACGAGCAGTACTTC
>TRBD1|once|TRBJ2-2|TRBV7-2
CASIPPGQGETGELFF
TGTGCCAGTATCCCCCCCGGACAGGGGGAGACCGGGGAGCTGTTTTTT
>-|-|TRBJ1-2|TRBV15
CATSRDTQGSYGYTF
TGTGCCACCAGCAGAGATACTCAGGGGTCCTATGGCTACACCTTC
>-|-|TRBJ1-4|TRBV5-1
CASSLQGAGNEKLFF
TGCGCCAGCAGCTTGCAAGGAGCGGGTAATGAAAAACTGTTTTTT
>TRBD1|-|TRBJ2-1|TRBV6-1
CASSPGGQGGNEQFF
TGTGCCAGCAGTCCTGGGGGACAGGGAGGAAATGAGCAGTTCTTC
>TRBD1|-|TRBJ2-7|TRBV6-6
CASSYSGGQGYEQYF
TGTGCCAGCAGTTACTCTGGGGGACAGGGGTACGAGCAGTACTTC
>TRBD1|-|TRBJ1-6|TRBV27
CASSLSPPRQGTHNSPLHF
TGTGCCAGCAGTTTATCCCCACCTAGACAGGGAACTCACAATTCACCCCTCCACTTT
>TRBD1|-|TRBJ2-3|TRBV4-2
CASSLWDRASTDTQYF
TGTGCCAGCAGCCTTTGGGACAGAGCTAGCACAGATACGCAGTATTTT
>-|-|TRBJ2-5|TRBV7-7
CASSPRTNKETQYF
TGTGCCAGCAGCCCCCGGACTAATAAAGAGACCCAGTACTTC
>-|-|TRBJ2-3|TRBV27
CASSLYDRVGDTQYF
TGTGCCAGCAGTCTATATGACCGAGTTGGAGATACGCAGTATTTT
>-|-|TRBJ2-1|TRBV7-9
CANAWLQLNYNEQFF
TGTGCCAACGCCTGGCTCCAGCTAAACTACAATGAGCAGTTCTTC
>-|once|TRBJ2-1|TRBV9
CASSVGSGEQFF
TGTGCCAGCAGCGTGGGCAGTGGTGAGCAGTTCTTC
>-|-|TRBJ2-1|TRBV20-1
CSARDYNEQFF
TGCAGTGCTAGGGATTACAATGAGCAGTTCTTC
>-|once|TRBJ2-7|TRBV6-5
CASSFTDDYEQYF
TGTGCCAGCAGTTTTACAGATGACTACGAGCAGTACTTC
>TRBD1|-|TRBJ2-2|TRBV4-2
CASSQVIQGEAGELFF
TGTGCCAGCAGCCAAGTTATACAGGGGGAGGCCGGGGAGCTGTTTTTT